This TCR beta chain was profiled in a study of cytomegalovirus exposure and HLA in healthy donors. Overall study findings and caveats: As a later analysis showed, several of the most significant clusters appeared to be linked to common viral pathogens.

This clone turned up a few times. The antigen remains unidentified. The PCR ran on 60 Vbeta and 13 Jbeta primers. TCRdb's table, derived via immunoSEQ multiplex PCR, lists solely in-frame clones and lacks some. The repertoire holds about 200,000 clones, with more than 65% as singletons. As for the donors, each was a healthy bone marrow donor. The receptor comes from a woman in her twenties or thirties in good health and CMV-seronegative. Sequences were obtained from PBMCs.

Here the CDR3 DNA reads TGTGCCAGCAGCTCCCCCGAACCCCCTAGTAATGAGCAGTTCTTC. Translation gives CASSSPEPPSNEQFF. The chain couples TRBV7-9 to TRBJ2-1; D not resolved. CDR1 is SEHNR, CDR2 FQNEAQ, per germline (reference sequence). Trimming took off 4 bases at V and 7 bases at J, with 17 bases between the two ends. The CDR3 totals 15 residues. Full variable domain (missing parts from reference TRBV7-9 and TRBJ2-1): DTGVSQNPRHKITKRGQNVTFRCDPISEHNRLYWYRQTLGQGPEFLTYFQNEAQLEKSRLLSDRFSAERPKGSFSTLEIQRTEQGDSAMYLCASSSPEPPSNEQFFGPGTRLTVL.